This is a list of T cell receptor beta chains from one sample in a study of blood T cell repertoires in COVID-19. Assay: immunoSEQ multiplex PCR; the TCRdb copy retains only in-frame clones and omits some. The sample yields 160,000 or so clones, 65% to 90% seen once. Sequencing was performed on peripheral blood. These receptors all stem from a woman aged 50 to 60 with acute or convalescent COVID-19. The conserved cysteine and the conserved F or W are not part of the CDR3 here. The order of the fields is J gene, V gene, CDR3 protein.

j_call: TRBJ1-2
v_call: TRBV28
cdr3_aa: ASSDTGKDGYT

j_call: TRBJ2-2
v_call: TRBV2
cdr3_aa: ASKGLAGAGELF

j_call: TRBJ2-1
v_call: TRBV24-1
cdr3_aa: ATSEPGTSGNNEQF

j_call: TRBJ2-7
v_call: TRBV2
cdr3_aa: ASSVGGLAGEEQY

j_call: TRBJ1-1
v_call: TRBV7-2
cdr3_aa: ASSLTNTEAF

j_call: TRBJ2-3
v_call: TRBV28
cdr3_aa: ASSFDGQGGPDTQY

j_call: TRBJ1-2
v_call: TRBV3-1/TRBV3-2
cdr3_aa: ASSPDGYYGYT

j_call: TRBJ1-2
v_call: TRBV28
cdr3_aa: ASRRTGELVGYGYT

j_call: TRBJ2-3
v_call: TRBV18
cdr3_aa: ASSPRQSTDTQY

j_call: TRBJ1-6
v_call: TRBV5-1
cdr3_aa: ASSLDRAAYNSPLH

j_call: TRBJ2-7
v_call: TRBV27
cdr3_aa: ASSFQTYEQY

j_call: TRBJ2-1
v_call: TRBV27
cdr3_aa: ASSLGQPEYNEQF

j_call: TRBJ1-2
v_call: TRBV14
cdr3_aa: ASSPRFWEGYT

j_call: TRBJ1-5
v_call: TRBV18
cdr3_aa: ASSLGGQLYSNQPQH

j_call: TRBJ2-3
v_call: TRBV30
cdr3_aa: AWTIGRGADTQY

j_call: TRBJ2-7
v_call: TRBV6-1
cdr3_aa: ASSERQGIGEQY

j_call: TRBJ2-1
v_call: TRBV5-1
cdr3_aa: ASSPGGGSYNEQF

j_call: TRBJ1-1
v_call: TRBV27
cdr3_aa: ASSPSVEVQGGYTEAF

j_call: TRBJ1-1
v_call: TRBV5-1
cdr3_aa: ASSLEGTGATEAF

j_call: TRBJ1-2
v_call: TRBV19
cdr3_aa: ASRTEDGYT

j_call: TRBJ1-1
v_call: TRBV6-5
cdr3_aa: ASSYFGTGEAF

j_call: TRBJ2-7
v_call: TRBV12-3/TRBV12-4
cdr3_aa: ASSLGGEQY

j_call: TRBJ1-3
v_call: TRBV27
cdr3_aa: ASRPTGSSGNTIY

j_call: TRBJ2-2
v_call: TRBV5-1
cdr3_aa: ASSSLANPNTGELF

j_call: TRBJ2-1
v_call: TRBV18
cdr3_aa: ASSPGLAENNEQF

j_call: TRBJ1-6
v_call: TRBV5-5
cdr3_aa: ASSLVQEGSPLH

j_call: TRBJ1-2
v_call: TRBV6-7
cdr3_aa: ASRPVGSYGYT